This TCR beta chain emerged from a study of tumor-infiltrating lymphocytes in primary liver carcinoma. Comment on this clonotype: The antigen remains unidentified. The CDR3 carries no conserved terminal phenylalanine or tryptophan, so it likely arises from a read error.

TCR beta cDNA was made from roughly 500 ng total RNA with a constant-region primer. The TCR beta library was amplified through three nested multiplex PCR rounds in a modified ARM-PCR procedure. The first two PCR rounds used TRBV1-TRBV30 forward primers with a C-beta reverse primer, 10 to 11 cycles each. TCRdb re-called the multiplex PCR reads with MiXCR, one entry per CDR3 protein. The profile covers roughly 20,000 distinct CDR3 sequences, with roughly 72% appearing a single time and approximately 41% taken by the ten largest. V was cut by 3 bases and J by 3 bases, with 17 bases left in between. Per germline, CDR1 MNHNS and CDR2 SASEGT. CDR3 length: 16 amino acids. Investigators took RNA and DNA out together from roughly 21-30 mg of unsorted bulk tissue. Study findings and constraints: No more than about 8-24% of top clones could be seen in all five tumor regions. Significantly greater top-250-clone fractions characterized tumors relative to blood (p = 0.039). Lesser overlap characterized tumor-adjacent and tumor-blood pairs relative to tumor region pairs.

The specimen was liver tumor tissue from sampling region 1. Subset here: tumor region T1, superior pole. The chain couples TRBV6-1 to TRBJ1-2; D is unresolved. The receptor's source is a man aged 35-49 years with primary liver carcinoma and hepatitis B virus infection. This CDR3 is CASSEGVSRPDYGYTI. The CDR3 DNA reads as TGTGCCAGCAGTGAGGGTGTCAGCAGACCTGACTATGGCTACACCATC.